One and the same sample provided the 6 T cell receptor beta chains below, sequenced in a study of cytotoxic CD8 clonotypes in ibrutinib-treated CLL. Only in-frame clones appear in the TCRdb table, and some are missing; sequencing was by immunoSEQ multiplex PCR. The top ten hold over 15% of the sample, which has some 16,000 clones, roughly two thirds seen once. Source: PBMCs, taken before ibrutinib treatment. All receptors derive from a human donor with chronic lymphocytic leukemia.

The chain couples TRBV29-1 to TRBJ2-3, with 7 bases matching TRBD2. V trimming: 3 bases; J trimming: 5 bases; junction bases outside the gene matches: 14. The CDR3 loop spans 16 amino acids. Germline V gene lookup returns CDR1 SQVTM and CDR2 ANQGSEA. CDR3 loop: CSVEGRGRVDRDTQYF. The DNA of the CDR3 is TGCAGCGTTGAGGGGAGAGGGAGGGTTGATAGAGATACGCAGTATTTT.

This clone appeared a few times. V gene TRBV7-9 combines with J gene TRBJ1-2; 7 bases are shared with TRBD1. The CDR3 covers 15 residues. V shed 4 bases and J 0 bases; nucleotides not matched to a gene: 5. In germline, CDR1 is SEHNR, CDR2 FQNEAQ (reference sequence). CDR3 DNA: TGTGCCAGCAGCTCAGCGGACAGGCCTAACTATGGCTACACCTTC. It encodes CASSSADRPNYGYTF.

The chain joins TRBV6-5 to TRBJ2-3; D remains unclear. The germline CDR1 and CDR2 sequences are MNHEY and SVGAGI. The CDR3 loop spans 9 amino acids. Trimming left V 5 bases short and J 9 bases short, with 3 bases between. Written as DNA, the CDR3 is TGTGCCAGCAGTATAACGCAGTATTTT. Its translation: CASSITQYF.

V is TRBV29-1 and J is TRBJ2-7; 7 nucleotides agree with TRBD1. From germline, CDR1 is SQVTM and CDR2 ANQGSEA. After removal of 4 bases from V and 6 bases from J, the junction contained 9 bases not matched to a gene. The CDR3 totals 13 residues. The CDR3 DNA follows: TGCAGCGTTGGGGCAGGGGGAACGATCGAGCAGTACTTC. This sequence encodes CSVGAGGTIEQYF.

The rearrangement joins TRBV7-8 to TRBJ2-1; 11 bases agree with TRBD2. CDR3 length: 15 residues. V trimming: 3 bases; J trimming: 3 bases; junction bases outside the gene matches: 1. Germline V gives CDR1 SGHVS, CDR2 FQNEAQ. The CDR3 here is CASSFSGGGYNEQFF. As DNA, the CDR3 is TGTGCCAGCAGCTTTAGCGGGGGGGGCTACAATGAGCAGTTCTTC.

The chain joins TRBV5-5 to TRBJ2-2, with TRBD2 matching 12 bases. V shed 4 bases, J shed 0 bases, and the junction held 4 bases outside the gene matches. Germline V gene sequence: CDR1 SGHKS, CDR2 YYEKEE (reference sequence). CDR3 length: 17 amino acids. The CDR3: CASSKLAGGANTGELFF. The CDR3 bases are TGTGCCAGCAGCAAACTAGCGGGGGGCGCGAACACCGGGGAGCTGTTTTTT.